The source of this T cell receptor beta chain is a study of cytomegalovirus exposure and HLA in healthy donors. Whole-study results and caveats: Presence/absence analyses supposed approximately even sequencing depth among donors.

A word on this clone: Its target is unknown.

In germline, CDR1 is SGHRS, CDR2 YFSETQ. The CDR3 runs 15 residues. Trimming removed 7 bases at V and 0 bases at J, with 14 bases between. Use of 60 Vbeta and 13 Jbeta primers characterized the PCR. Sequencing used immunoSEQ multiplex PCR; TCRdb keeps in-frame clones, though not all of them. The repertoire includes approximately 140,000 clones, around 72% of them detected once, and around an eighth sits in the top ten. The rearrangement joins TRBV5-1 to TRBJ1-3; weak D call: TRBD1 (6 bases). The receptor comes from a human donor in good health. The sequenced sample consisted of PBMCs. CDR3 nucleotide sequence: TGCGCCAGCTCTCCGGACAGTCCCTCTGGAAACACCATATATTTT. Its translation: CASSPDSPSGNTIYF.